These 14 T cell receptor beta chains share one sample of origin, sequenced in a study of shared clonotypes between healthy human individuals. Only in-frame clones appear in the TCRdb table, and some are missing; sequencing was by immunoSEQ multiplex PCR. The data contain over a million clones, about four fifths of them seen just once; the ten biggest clones take up roughly 0.61%. What was sequenced was memory CD4+ T cells from PBMCs. Subset in this sample: CD45RA-negative fraction. The receptor source for this set is a man aged 18 to 35 in good health. Some clones in this sample may be carry-over from other donors' samples.

The chain recombines TRBV28 with TRBJ2-5; D is tentatively TRBD1 or TRBD2 (5 bases each). The CDR3 is 14 residues long. In germline, CDR1 is MDHEN, CDR2 SYDVKM. V was pared by 6 bases and J by 0 bases, with 11 bases between. As DNA, the CDR3 is TGTGCCAGCAGAACCGGGACGTACCAAGAGACCCAGTACTTC. It encodes CASRTGTYQETQYF.

This chain links TRBV10-2 with TRBJ2-7; D might be TRBD2 (5 bases). In germline, CDR1 is WSHSY, CDR2 SAAADI. Trimming shortened V by 4 bases and J by 6 bases, and 16 bases separated the two germline ends. There are 14 residues in the CDR3. CDR3 in amino acids: CASSVTGTRGEQYF. The DNA of the CDR3 is TGCGCCAGCAGTGTTACGGGAACACGGGGCGAGCAGTACTTC.

The genes are TRBV28 and TRBJ1-5; D is undetermined. The CDR3 runs 12 residues. The V and J ends lost 5 bases and 9 bases respectively, with 11 bases between them. Germline-derived CDR1 and CDR2 are MDHEN and SYDVKM. In DNA, the CDR3 is TGTGCCAGCAGTCCACCCCAACGGCCCCAGCATTTT. Its translation is CASSPPQRPQHF.

V usage is TRBV11-2 and J usage is TRBJ1-4, with a weak D call TRBD1 (5 bases). Trimming stripped 6 bases from V and 3 bases from J, with 11 bases between. This CDR3 is 14 amino acids long. The germline CDR1 and CDR2 sequences are SGHAT and FQNNGV. The CDR3, as DNA: TGTGCCAGCAGTAGAGGGGTGGCTAATGAAAAACTGTTTTTT. Its translation: CASSRGVANEKLFF.

Points on this clone: The same CDR3 also results from other DNA sequences found in this sample. The chain joins TRBV30 to TRBJ2-1, with D possibly TRBD2 on 6 matching bases. Per germline, CDR1 GTSNPN and CDR2 SVGIG (reference sequence). The CDR3 runs 14 residues. V lost 1 base and J 3 bases, leaving 10 bases between the germline ends. This CDR3 reads CAWSEGRLYNEQFF. As DNA, the CDR3 is TGTGCCTGGAGTGAAGGGAGGCTCTACAATGAGCAGTTCTTC.

The chain employs TRBV27 and TRBJ2-3; 9 bases agree with TRBD2. Germline V gene lookup returns CDR1 MNHEY and CDR2 SMNVEV (reference sequence). After removal of 6 bases from V and 4 bases from J, the junction contained 5 bases not matched to a gene. The CDR3 totals 14 residues. The DNA for the CDR3 is TGTGCCAGCAGATTTAGCGGGAGATCAGATACGCAGTATTTT. Its translation: CASRFSGRSDTQYF.

The chain carries TRBV11-2 and TRBJ2-2; 11 nucleotides line up with TRBD2. There are 17 residues in the CDR3. Looked up from germline, CDR1 is SGHAT and CDR2 is FQNNGV. The ends lost 2 bases at V and 4 bases at J; junction bases unmatched: 6. In DNA form, the CDR3 reads TGTGCCAGCAGCTTATCCCCAACTAGCGGGGGCACCGGGGAGCTGTTTTTT. Its protein is CASSLSPTSGGTGELFF.

V is TRBV11-1 and J is TRBJ2-2; maybe TRBD1 (5 bases). The germline CDR1 and CDR2 sequences are SGHAT and FQDESV (reference sequence). The CDR3 sequence is 13 residues long. V dropped 5 bases and J dropped 6 bases, with 10 bases sitting between them. CDR3 region: CASSPRESGELFF. The CDR3 DNA follows: TGTGCCAGCAGCCCCAGGGAATCCGGGGAGCTGTTTTTT.

The V call is TRBV23-1, the J call TRBJ2-1; perhaps TRBD2 as D (6 bases). TRBV23-1 is placed among ORFs of uncertain function. This CDR3 has 18 amino acids. V dropped 2 bases and J dropped 3 bases, with 20 bases sitting between them. In DNA form, the CDR3 reads TGCGCCAGCAGTCAAGGGACTCCGGTCGCCGCCATCTACAATGAGCAGTTCTTC. Encoded protein: CASSQGTPVAAIYNEQFF.

V and J are TRBV5-1 and TRBJ2-7; a possible D gene is TRBD2 (6 bases). CDR3 length: 13 residues. Germline V gives CDR1 SGHRS, CDR2 YFSETQ. V was pared by 9 bases and J by 0 bases, with 13 bases between. Here the CDR3 reads CATRRDFSYEQYF. CDR3 nucleotides: TGCGCCACCCGGCGGGACTTCTCCTACGAGCAGTACTTC.

The genes are TRBV29-1 and TRBJ2-5, with unresolved D. Germline V gives CDR1 SQVTM, CDR2 ANQGSEA. This CDR3 has 12 residues. Trimming left V 6 bases short and J 2 bases short, with 10 bases between. The DNA of the CDR3 is TGCAGCGTCGGAACCGGACAAGAGACCCAGTACTTC. This gives the protein CSVGTGQETQYF.

The chain links TRBV5-1 to TRBJ2-2, with a weak D call TRBD2 (6 bases). The CDR3 runs to 15 residues. The V gene lost 5 bases and the J gene lost 1 base, with 12 bases spanning the gap. CDR1 and CDR2 (germline): SGHRS, YFSETQ. For the CDR3, the DNA is TGCGCCAGCAGTTCTGGCGGGATGAACACCGGGGAGCTGTTTTTT. Amino acid sequence: CASSSGGMNTGELFF.

The chain recombines TRBV5-1 with TRBJ2-7; TRBD1 matches 9 bases. The CDR3 is 16 residues long. J was trimmed by 3 bases and V by 0 bases; bases with no gene match: 7. Germline V lookup: CDR1 SGHRS, CDR2 YFSETQ. CDR3 region: CASSLGGTGGFYEQYF. CDR3 nucleotides: TGCGCCAGCAGCTTGGGAGGAACAGGGGGCTTCTACGAGCAGTACTTC.

The chain uses TRBV5-1 and TRBJ2-1, with D uncertain. The CDR3 has 16 amino acids. Trimming left V 0 bases short and J 5 bases short, with 15 bases between. Germline-derived CDR1 and CDR2 are SGHRS and YFSETQ. DNA for the CDR3: TGCGCCAGCAGCTTGGTACGGGTTTCTATGAACAATGAGCAGTTCTTC. As protein: CASSLVRVSMNNEQFF.